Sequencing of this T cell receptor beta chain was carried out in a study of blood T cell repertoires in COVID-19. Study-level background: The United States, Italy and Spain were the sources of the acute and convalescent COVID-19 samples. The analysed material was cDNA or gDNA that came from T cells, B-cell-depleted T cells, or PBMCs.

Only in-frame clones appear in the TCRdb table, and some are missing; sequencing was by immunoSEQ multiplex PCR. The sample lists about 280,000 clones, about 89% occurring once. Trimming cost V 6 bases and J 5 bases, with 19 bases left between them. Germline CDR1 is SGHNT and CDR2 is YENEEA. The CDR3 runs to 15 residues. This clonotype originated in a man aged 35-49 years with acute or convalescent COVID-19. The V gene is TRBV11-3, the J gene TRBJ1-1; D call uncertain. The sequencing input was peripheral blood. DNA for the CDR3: TGTGCCAGCAGGCGGGAGGAAGTGATAAGGACTGAAGCTTTCTTT. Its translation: CASRREEVIRTEAFF.